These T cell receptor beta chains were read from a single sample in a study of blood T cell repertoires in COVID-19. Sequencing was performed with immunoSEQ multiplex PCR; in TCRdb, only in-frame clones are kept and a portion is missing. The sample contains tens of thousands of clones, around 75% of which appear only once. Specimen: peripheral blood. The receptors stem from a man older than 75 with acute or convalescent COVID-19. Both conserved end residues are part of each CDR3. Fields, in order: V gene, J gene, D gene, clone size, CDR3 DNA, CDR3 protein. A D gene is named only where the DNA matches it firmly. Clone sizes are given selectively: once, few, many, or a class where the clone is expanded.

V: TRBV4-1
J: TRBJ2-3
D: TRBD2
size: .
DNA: TGCGCCAGCAGCCAGGGGGACTACCTTAGCACAGATACGCAGTATTTT
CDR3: CASSQGDYLSTDTQYF

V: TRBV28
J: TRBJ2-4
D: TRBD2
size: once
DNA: TGTGCCAGCAGTCGTGGGGTTCGGCTAGCGGCAGCCAAAAACATTCAGTACTTC
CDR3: CASSRGVRLAAAKNIQYF

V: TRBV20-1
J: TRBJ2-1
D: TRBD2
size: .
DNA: TGCAGTGCTAGTGTAGCGGGTCCTCTAGGTGAGCAGTTCTTC
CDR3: CSASVAGPLGEQFF

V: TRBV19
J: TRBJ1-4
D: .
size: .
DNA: TGTGCCAGTAACCCCCAGGGCCGGAATGAAAAACTGTTTTTT
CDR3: CASNPQGRNEKLFF

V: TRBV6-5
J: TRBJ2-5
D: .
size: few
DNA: TGTGCCAGCAGCCCAAGGCGGGCAGCCGGCGAGACCCAGTACTTC
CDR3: CASSPRRAAGETQYF

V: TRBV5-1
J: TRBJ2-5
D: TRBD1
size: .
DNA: TGCGCCAGCGTACCGTCAGGGGGTGTCCAAGAGACCCAGTACTTC
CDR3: CASVPSGGVQETQYF

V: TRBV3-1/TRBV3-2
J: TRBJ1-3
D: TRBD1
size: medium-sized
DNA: TGTGCCAGCAGCCAAGAAAGGGGGCAATGGGGCACAGGGGGGATCTCTGGAAACACCATATATTTT
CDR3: CASSQERGQWGTGGISGNTIYF

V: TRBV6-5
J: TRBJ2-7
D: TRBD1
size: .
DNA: TGTGCCAGCAGTTCCCTGACAGGGGGGGTTTTAGGGCAGTACTTC
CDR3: CASSSLTGGVLGQYF

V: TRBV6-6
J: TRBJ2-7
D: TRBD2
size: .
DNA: TGTGCCAGCAGCGGGACTAGCCTTTCCTACGAGCAGTACTTC
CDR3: CASSGTSLSYEQYF

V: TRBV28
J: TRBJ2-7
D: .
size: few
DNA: TGTGCCAGCAGTTTAGGGGGGACTCGAAGTTACGAGCAGTACTTC
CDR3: CASSLGGTRSYEQYF

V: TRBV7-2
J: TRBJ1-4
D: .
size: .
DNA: TGTGCCAGCAGCTTCGAAAGGGGTGAAAAACTGTTTTTT
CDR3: CASSFERGEKLFF

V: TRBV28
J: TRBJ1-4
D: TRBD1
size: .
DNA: TGTGCCAGCAGTCCCGGGGACAGGGGCATTCGTCCTGAAAAACTGTTTTTT
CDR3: CASSPGDRGIRPEKLFF

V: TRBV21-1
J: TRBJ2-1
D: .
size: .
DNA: TGTGCCAGCAGCAAAGATGGTAGCGGGACGTTCCACTCCTACAATGAGCAGTTCTTC
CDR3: CASSKDGSGTFHSYNEQFF

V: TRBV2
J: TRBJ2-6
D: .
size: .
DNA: TGTGCCAGCAGTGAGGAGAGCTCTGGGGCCAACGTCCTGACTTTC
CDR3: CASSEESSGANVLTF

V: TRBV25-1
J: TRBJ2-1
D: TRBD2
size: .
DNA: TGTGCCAGCAGTGAATTCGGCGGGAGCTCCTACAATGAGCAGTTCTTC
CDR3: CASSEFGGSSYNEQFF

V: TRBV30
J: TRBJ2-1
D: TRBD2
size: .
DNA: TGTGCCTCCCAAAATCTAGCGGGGGTCCTTAGCTCCTACAATGAGCAGTTCTTC
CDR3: CASQNLAGVLSSYNEQFF

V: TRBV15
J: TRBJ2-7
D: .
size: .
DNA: TGTGCCACCAGCAGAGATTTCGGCAGGGGCTACGAGCAGTACTTC
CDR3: CATSRDFGRGYEQYF

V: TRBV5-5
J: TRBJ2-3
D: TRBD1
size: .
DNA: TGTGCCAGCAGCCCTCGGGACAGAAGCACAGATACGCAGTATTTT
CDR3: CASSPRDRSTDTQYF

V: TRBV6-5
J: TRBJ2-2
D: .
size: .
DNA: TGTGCCAGCACTCGAGGTGGTTCTTACACCGGGGAGCTGTTTTTT
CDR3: CASTRGGSYTGELFF

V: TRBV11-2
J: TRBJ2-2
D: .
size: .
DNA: TGTGCCAGCAGCCAAGGGCGGGGTGGCACCGGGGAGCTGTTTTTT
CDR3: CASSQGRGGTGELFF